Listed below are T cell receptor beta chains from one sample, sequenced in a study of T cell responses to AZD1222 COVID-19 vaccine. This table comes from immunoSEQ multiplex PCR, and its TCRdb copy is limited to in-frame clones, with some not included. The repertoire consists of 170,000 or so clones, with 90% occurring once and the leading ten covering about 2.6%. The specimen was peripheral blood, collected on day 0 of AZD1222 vaccination. Source of these receptors: an adult in good health. CDR3s include the opening cysteine and the closing phenylalanine or tryptophan. Each record gives: clone size, D gene, V gene, J gene, CDR3 protein, CDR3 DNA. A D gene is named only where the DNA matches it firmly. Size is omitted from some rows. Given values are once, few, many or a class for expanded clones.

clone_size: once; d_call: TRBD1; v_call: TRBV5-6; j_call: TRBJ2-5; cdr3_aa: CASSRPTGGPQETQYF; cdr3_nt: TGTGCCAGCAGCCGCCCTACAGGGGGGCCCCAAGAGACCCAGTACTTC
clone_size: .; d_call: .; v_call: TRBV6-5; j_call: TRBJ1-5; cdr3_aa: CASSFRDQPQHF; cdr3_nt: TGTGCCAGCAGTTTTAGGGATCAGCCCCAGCATTTT
clone_size: once; d_call: .; v_call: TRBV7-2; j_call: TRBJ2-7; cdr3_aa: CASSPRGPPAVYEQYF; cdr3_nt: TGTGCCAGCAGCCCGAGGGGCCCCCCGGCAGTCTACGAGCAGTACTTC
clone_size: .; d_call: TRBD1; v_call: TRBV9; j_call: TRBJ1-2; cdr3_aa: CASSANRGRNGYTF; cdr3_nt: TGTGCCAGCAGCGCTAACAGGGGGCGAAACGGCTACACCTTC
clone_size: .; d_call: .; v_call: TRBV5-1; j_call: TRBJ1-1; cdr3_aa: CASSLVRNTEAFF; cdr3_nt: TGCGCCAGCAGCTTGGTTCGGAACACTGAAGCTTTCTTT
clone_size: .; d_call: .; v_call: TRBV3-1/TRBV3-2; j_call: TRBJ1-6; cdr3_aa: CASSPGAGNSPLHF; cdr3_nt: TGTGCCAGCAGCCCTGGAGCGGGTAATTCACCCCTCCACTTT
clone_size: .; d_call: .; v_call: TRBV5-1; j_call: TRBJ2-2; cdr3_aa: CASSSKDRTGELFF; cdr3_nt: TGCGCCAGCAGCTCTAAGGACCGCACCGGGGAGCTGTTTTTT
clone_size: .; d_call: TRBD1; v_call: TRBV18; j_call: TRBJ2-2; cdr3_aa: CASSPPGQGTGELFF; cdr3_nt: TGTGCCAGCTCACCGCCGGGACAGGGCACCGGGGAGCTGTTTTTT
clone_size: once; d_call: .; v_call: TRBV6-5; j_call: TRBJ2-1; cdr3_aa: CASSLQGGEQFF; cdr3_nt: TGTGCCAGCAGTTTGCAGGGGGGTGAGCAGTTCTTC
clone_size: .; d_call: .; v_call: TRBV6-5; j_call: TRBJ1-1; cdr3_aa: CATSGGMNTEAFF; cdr3_nt: TGTGCCACGAGCGGCGGAATGAACACTGAAGCTTTCTTT
clone_size: .; d_call: TRBD1; v_call: TRBV9; j_call: TRBJ1-2; cdr3_aa: CASSTSDRANYGYTF; cdr3_nt: TGTGCCAGCAGCACCTCCGACAGGGCCAACTATGGCTACACCTTC
clone_size: .; d_call: .; v_call: TRBV7-2; j_call: TRBJ2-2; cdr3_aa: CASSLESSGELFF; cdr3_nt: TGTGCCAGCAGCTTAGAGTCGTCCGGGGAGCTGTTTTTT
clone_size: .; d_call: .; v_call: TRBV19; j_call: TRBJ1-5; cdr3_aa: CASSRGGRSNQPQHF; cdr3_nt: TGTGCCAGTAGTAGGGGGGGTAGGAGCAATCAGCCCCAGCATTTT
clone_size: .; d_call: TRBD1; v_call: TRBV19; j_call: TRBJ1-6; cdr3_aa: CASSKLLPGQGSSPLHF; cdr3_nt: TGTGCCAGTAGTAAGCTCCTCCCGGGACAGGGTTCTTCACCCCTCCACTTT
clone_size: few; d_call: .; v_call: TRBV6-5; j_call: TRBJ2-5; cdr3_aa: CASRSTRVQETQYF; cdr3_nt: TGTGCCAGCAGGTCAACCAGGGTCCAAGAGACCCAGTACTTC
clone_size: .; d_call: TRBD2; v_call: TRBV18; j_call: TRBJ2-3; cdr3_aa: CASSPGGTSTDTQYF; cdr3_nt: TGTGCCAGCTCACCGGGAGGGACTAGCACAGATACGCAGTATTTT
clone_size: .; d_call: .; v_call: TRBV16; j_call: TRBJ2-7; cdr3_aa: CASSAALGEQYF; cdr3_nt: TGTGCCAGCAGCGCCGCCTTGGGGGAGCAGTACTTC
clone_size: .; d_call: .; v_call: TRBV5-5; j_call: TRBJ1-5; cdr3_aa: CASSLDPNQPQHF; cdr3_nt: TGTGCCAGCAGCTTGGACCCGAATCAGCCCCAGCATTTT
clone_size: .; d_call: .; v_call: TRBV7-8; j_call: TRBJ1-2; cdr3_aa: CASSSLQHAYGYTF; cdr3_nt: TGTGCCAGCAGCTCCCTACAGCACGCCTATGGCTACACCTTC
clone_size: once; d_call: TRBD2; v_call: TRBV7-6; j_call: TRBJ2-3; cdr3_aa: CASSLGRGRSDTQYF; cdr3_nt: TGTGCCAGCAGCTTAGGGCGGGGGAGGTCAGATACGCAGTATTTT
clone_size: .; d_call: .; v_call: TRBV3-1/TRBV3-2; j_call: TRBJ2-1; cdr3_aa: CASSQEGRQVGGEQFF; cdr3_nt: TGTGCCAGCAGCCAAGAAGGCAGACAAGTTGGAGGTGAGCAGTTCTTC
clone_size: .; d_call: TRBD1; v_call: TRBV6-5; j_call: TRBJ1-1; cdr3_aa: CASRQGGRNTEAFF; cdr3_nt: TGTGCCAGTCGACAGGGGGGACGTAACACTGAAGCTTTCTTT
clone_size: .; d_call: .; v_call: TRBV11-2; j_call: TRBJ1-1; cdr3_aa: CASSLNTEAFF; cdr3_nt: TGTGCCAGCAGTTTGAACACTGAAGCTTTCTTT
clone_size: .; d_call: .; v_call: TRBV21-1; j_call: TRBJ2-3; cdr3_aa: CASSNLPTPMDRGGADTQYF; cdr3_nt: TGTGCCAGCAGCAACCTTCCCACTCCTATGGACAGGGGCGGGGCAGATACGCAGTATTTT